This entry describes one T cell receptor beta chain. It lacks a known antigen. No clone much larger than this one lies a single base away; base qualities are absent. These data come from a study of OX40 agonist ivuxolimab in advanced cancers. Describing the broader study: Ivuxolimab was an agonistic, fully human IgG2 monoclonal antibody directed against OX40 (CD134), a costimulatory receptor. Intravenous ivuxolimab was administered to patients every 2 weeks at six dose levels: 0.01, 0.1, 0.3, 1.5, 3 and 10 mg/kg. Of the roughly 50 dose-escalation patients, hepatocellular carcinoma was present in about 20, melanoma in roughly 15, renal cell carcinoma in 9 and head and neck cancer in 9. A male proportion of around 80% and a mean age of 60 years, ranging from roughly 20 to 80, were recorded for the dose-escalation cohort. Prior anti-PD-1, anti-PD-L1 or anti-CTLA-4 therapy was permitted, and checkpoint inhibitors had been received by roughly two fifths of dose-escalation patients. Three dose-escalation patients achieved partial responses, one with hepatocellular carcinoma and two with cutaneous melanoma. Peripheral TCRbeta sequencing aimed to test whether ivuxolimab altered TCR sequence diversity and caused clonal T-cell expansion. The paper reports the monotherapy dose-escalation portion (N = 52 patients) of the phase I ivuxolimab trial.

Patients with autoimmune disease history or receiving systemic immunosuppression were excluded from the trial. Peripheral blood for TCR sequencing was drawn from every dose cohort at baseline, at cycle 4 day 1 and at cycle 7 day 1. The samples were taken from a phase I, first-in-human, multicenter, open-label dose-escalation trial of ivuxolimab. Adults with locally advanced or metastatic head and neck squamous cell, hepatocellular, melanoma or renal cell carcinoma were enrolled in the trial. CD4+ and CD8+ T cells were sorted separately from peripheral blood before TCR sequencing. What the study reported, not specific to this receptor: Low levels of normalized T-cell clonal expansion were also shown by some nonresponding patients. Antigen specificity was not determined for the clonally expanded peripheral T cells. On average, CD8+ T cells showed more expanded clones than CD4+ T cells after ivuxolimab. In partial responders in the 0.1-3.0 mg/kg groups, normalized peripheral clonal expansion was found to be among the lowest, especially among CD8+ T cells. At doses of 0.1 to 3.0 mg/kg, clonal expansion of both CD4+ and CD8+ T cells in blood was seen between baseline and week 6.

Based on the germline V gene (reference sequence), the CDR1 and CDR2 sequences are LNHNV and YYDKDF. The junction shows trimming of 0 bases on V and 5 bases on J, plus 11 bases between the germline ends. Taken from cysteine to phenylalanine, the CDR3 has 15 residues. Of all the DNA, just the CDR3 is kept, 45 bases in frame from base 1. Genomic DNA was isolated from the sorted cells so that the TCRbeta CDR3 region could be sequenced. TCRbeta CDR3 regions were sequenced using the immunoSEQ Assay. The source is immuneACCESS, and TCRdb retained only in-frame sequences with V and J called. Part of the clones is not carried over; for the studies checked, unresolved V genes explain less than half of this, and the remainder is unexplained. This sample gives tens of thousands of clones in total; 70% to 90% of them show up just once. The ten top clones hold 3.5% to 4.5% of the sample.

Recombination joined TRBV15 with TRBJ1-5, with the D segment identity uncertain. The TCR sequence derives from an adult with an advanced solid tumor such as melanoma, head and neck, liver or kidney cancer. Sequenced material: CD4+ or CD8+ T cells sorted from blood, taken in a trial of the OX40 agonist ivuxolimab. At the DNA level, the sequence is TGTGCCACCAGCAGAGATTTGGGGTCTCATCAGCCCCAGCATTTT. This sequence encodes CATSRDLGSHQPQHF.